Listed below are T cell receptor beta chains from one sample, sequenced in a study of blood T cell repertoires in COVID-19. The repertoire was sequenced with immunoSEQ multiplex PCR; TCRdb's copy has only in-frame clones and lacks some. Here the sample spans 72,000 or so clones, approximately 79% being singletons. Sequencing was done on a sample of peripheral blood. The receptors originated from an elderly man with active COVID-19. Both conserved end residues are part of each CDR3. Fields, in order: V gene, D gene, J gene, clone size, CDR3 protein, CDR3 DNA. D genes are given only for firm matches. Clone size is shown for a subset of rows, as once, few, many or a class of expanded clone.

v_gene: TRBV9
d_gene: NA
j_gene: TRBJ1-2
abundance: NA
CDR3aa: CASSATGHPNYGYTF
CDR3nt: TGTGCCAGCAGCGCTACGGGACACCCTAACTATGGCTACACCTTC

v_gene: TRBV28
d_gene: TRBD1
j_gene: TRBJ1-2
abundance: NA
CDR3aa: CASDRGYGYTF
CDR3nt: TGTGCCAGCGACAGGGGCTATGGCTACACCTTC

v_gene: TRBV6-5
d_gene: NA
j_gene: TRBJ2-6
abundance: few
CDR3aa: CASSPRSGANVLTF
CDR3nt: TGTGCCAGCAGCCCCCGCTCTGGGGCCAACGTCCTGACTTTC

v_gene: TRBV4-2
d_gene: NA
j_gene: TRBJ2-7
abundance: few
CDR3aa: CASTRDTPYEQYF
CDR3nt: TGTGCCAGCACCCGGGACACACCCTACGAGCAGTACTTC

v_gene: TRBV25-1
d_gene: NA
j_gene: TRBJ2-2
abundance: NA
CDR3aa: CASSGSYTGELFF
CDR3nt: TGTGCCAGCAGTGGTTCCTACACCGGGGAGCTGTTTTTT

v_gene: TRBV7-2
d_gene: NA
j_gene: TRBJ2-3
abundance: NA
CDR3aa: CASSSRLRDTQYF
CDR3nt: TGTGCCAGCAGCTCCCGCCTTCGGGATACGCAGTATTTT

v_gene: TRBV3-1/TRBV3-2
d_gene: TRBD1
j_gene: TRBJ2-7
abundance: NA
CDR3aa: CASSPPVGTENYEQYF
CDR3nt: TGTGCCAGCAGCCCCCCAGTCGGGACAGAAAACTACGAGCAGTACTTC

v_gene: TRBV3-1/TRBV3-2
d_gene: NA
j_gene: TRBJ1-2
abundance: NA
CDR3aa: CASSQDRRGSGYTF
CDR3nt: TGTGCCAGCAGCCAAGATCGTAGGGGTTCTGGCTACACCTTC

v_gene: TRBV18
d_gene: TRBD2
j_gene: TRBJ2-1
abundance: few
CDR3aa: CASSPGLAGGPLVEQFF
CDR3nt: TGTGCCAGCTCACCGGGACTAGCGGGGGGGCCGCTAGTTGAGCAGTTCTTC

v_gene: TRBV5-8
d_gene: TRBD2
j_gene: TRBJ2-5
abundance: NA
CDR3aa: CASSRGGGTQYF
CDR3nt: TGTGCCAGCAGCCGGGGGGGAGGAACCCAGTACTTC

v_gene: TRBV6-2/TRBV6-3
d_gene: NA
j_gene: TRBJ1-2
abundance: few
CDR3aa: CASSGHDYGYTF
CDR3nt: TGTGCCAGCAGCGGACACGATTATGGCTACACCTTC

v_gene: TRBV7-2
d_gene: NA
j_gene: TRBJ1-2
abundance: NA
CDR3aa: CASSLGGGDYGYTF
CDR3nt: TGTGCCAGCAGCTTAGGAGGGGGTGACTATGGCTACACCTTC

v_gene: TRBV5-1
d_gene: TRBD1
j_gene: TRBJ2-7
abundance: NA
CDR3aa: CASSLAGTGGSYEQYF
CDR3nt: TGCGCCAGCAGCTTGGCAGGGACAGGGGGATCCTACGAGCAGTACTTC

v_gene: TRBV19
d_gene: NA
j_gene: TRBJ1-3
abundance: few
CDR3aa: CASSIDFGDTIYF
CDR3nt: TGTGCCAGTAGTATAGATTTCGGAGACACCATATATTTT

v_gene: TRBV7-2
d_gene: TRBD1
j_gene: TRBJ2-1
abundance: NA
CDR3aa: CASSFQGQGAYNEQFF
CDR3nt: TGTGCCAGCAGCTTTCAGGGACAGGGGGCCTACAATGAGCAGTTCTTC

v_gene: TRBV9
d_gene: TRBD1
j_gene: TRBJ2-5
abundance: NA
CDR3aa: CASSVGAGGNGETQYF
CDR3nt: TGTGCCAGCAGCGTAGGGGCAGGGGGTAACGGAGAGACCCAGTACTTC

v_gene: TRBV3-1/TRBV3-2
d_gene: NA
j_gene: TRBJ1-1
abundance: NA
CDR3aa: CASSQGRGGTEAFF
CDR3nt: TGTGCCAGCAGCCAAGGGAGGGGGGGCACTGAAGCTTTCTTT

v_gene: TRBV30
d_gene: TRBD2
j_gene: TRBJ2-2
abundance: NA
CDR3aa: CACPLGRAGSGELFF
CDR3nt: TGTGCCTGCCCCCTCGGGAGGGCAGGATCCGGGGAGCTGTTTTTT

v_gene: TRBV9
d_gene: NA
j_gene: TRBJ2-3
abundance: few
CDR3aa: CASSVFGLSTDTQYF
CDR3nt: TGTGCCAGCAGCGTATTCGGTTTGAGCACAGATACGCAGTATTTT

v_gene: TRBV10-3
d_gene: NA
j_gene: TRBJ1-1
abundance: once
CDR3aa: CAITPGEYTEAFF
CDR3nt: TGTGCCATTACACCAGGGGAATACACTGAAGCTTTCTTT

v_gene: TRBV10-3
d_gene: TRBD1
j_gene: TRBJ1-2
abundance: many
CDR3aa: CAISGDSLFVTF
CDR3nt: TGTGCCATCAGTGGGGACAGCCTTTTCGTCACCTTC

v_gene: TRBV28
d_gene: NA
j_gene: TRBJ2-7
abundance: few
CDR3aa: CASSLGQGYYEQYF
CDR3nt: TGTGCCAGCAGTTTAGGGCAGGGGTACTACGAGCAGTACTTC

v_gene: TRBV5-6
d_gene: NA
j_gene: TRBJ1-2
abundance: NA
CDR3aa: CASSSRGAGLAVYGYTF
CDR3nt: TGTGCCAGCAGCTCGCGGGGGGCAGGGCTTGCCGTGTATGGCTACACCTTC

v_gene: TRBV7-2
d_gene: TRBD2
j_gene: TRBJ2-7
abundance: NA
CDR3aa: CASSPGLAGRFHEQYF
CDR3nt: TGTGCCAGCAGCCCGGGACTAGCGGGACGTTTCCACGAGCAGTACTTC